This T cell receptor (beta chain) was recorded in a study of blood T cells in healthy people across ages. PCR was performed a second time for about 7 to 11 cycles using a sample-barcoded 5' primer and a J-beta primer mix. Every cDNA molecule bore a tag from a template-switch adaptor containing 12 random nucleotides. TCRdb re-called the 5' RACE reads with MiXCR, one entry per CDR3 protein. The sample consists of about 290,000 distinct CDR3 sequences, less than 30% of them appearing once. Study results and caveats: Long-lived donors had more naive CD4+ cells and higher diversity than aged donors.

Per sample, no less than 6 micrograms of total RNA were extracted. This clonotype was observed a handful of times. Its antigen is currently unknown. The clonotype comes from a woman in her 70s in good health. Specimen: blood.

CDR3 nucleotide sequence: TGTGCCAGCAGTTCCACCGTTAGCGGATACACAGATACGCAGTATTTT. Translating gives CASSSTVSGYTDTQYF. The gene calls are TRBV28 and TRBJ2-3, with a possible D match to TRBD2 (6 bases). CDR3 length: 16 amino acids. Germline V gives CDR1 MDHEN, CDR2 SYDVKM. Trimming removed 4 bases at V and 2 bases at J, with 16 bases between.